These 5 T cell receptor beta chains share one sample of origin, sequenced in a study of T cell responses to AZD1222 COVID-19 vaccine. Profiling relied on immunoSEQ multiplex PCR, and the TCRdb table lists in-frame clones only, not all of them. The repertoire holds around 84,000 clones, with 88% as singletons. The specimen was peripheral blood, collected on day 0 of MenACWY control vaccination. The receptors stem from an adult in good health.

V usage is TRBV10-3 and J usage is TRBJ1-2, with D possibly matching TRBD1 (6 bases). Germline V lookup: CDR1 ENHRY, CDR2 SYGVKD. The CDR3 has 14 residues. V was shortened by 2 bases and J by 8 bases, with 15 bases between the two germline ends. Here the CDR3 reads CAISEPDRPLGYTF. DNA of the CDR3: TGTGCCATCAGTGAGCCAGACAGGCCTTTGGGCTACACCTTC.

The genes are TRBV25-1 and TRBJ2-5; TRBD2 aligns across 7 bases. Germline CDR1 MGHDK, CDR2 SYGVNS. The CDR3 runs to 14 residues. Trimming at V came to 10 bases and at J to 0 bases, leaving 8 bases not matched to a gene. This chain's CDR3 is CATMGGGHQETQYF. The CDR3 DNA reads as TGTGCCACAATGGGGGGAGGGCACCAAGAGACCCAGTACTTC.

V gene TRBV6-6 combines with J gene TRBJ2-7, with TRBD2 identical over 11 bases. V was pared by 6 bases and J by 6 bases, with 7 bases of the junction left unmatched. The CDR3 runs to 14 residues. Germline V gene lookup returns CDR1 MNHNY and CDR2 SVGAGI (reference sequence). The CDR3 spells CASSISGGASEQYF. The CDR3, as DNA: TGTGCCAGCAGCATTAGCGGGGGGGCGAGCGAGCAGTACTTC.

This chain connects TRBV5-8 to TRBJ1-4, with a weak D call TRBD1 (5 bases). The CDR3 has 13 residues. Germline loops: CDR1 SGHTS, CDR2 YDEGEE. The V end was cut by 3 bases, the J end by 5 bases, with 8 bases between. The CDR3 loop reads CASSSRQNEKLFF. The CDR3 region has the DNA TGTGCCAGCAGCTCCCGACAGAATGAAAAACTGTTTTTT.

The chain joins TRBV19 to TRBJ1-5; 7 nucleotides line up with TRBD1. This CDR3 comprises 15 residues. The V gene end was trimmed by 4 bases and the J gene end by 1 base; junction bases not matched to a gene: 4. The germline V gene has CDR1 LNHDA and CDR2 SQIVND (reference sequence). CDR3 loop: CASSTEGASNQPQHF. As DNA, the CDR3 is TGTGCCAGTAGTACGGAGGGGGCGAGCAATCAGCCCCAGCATTTT.